This note documents a single TCR beta chain sequence. There is no known antigen for this receptor. No quality values exist for individual bases; no much larger clone is one base distant. The CDR3 runs 13 residues from the cysteine to the phenylalanine. Of the read, only the CDR3 DNA is kept; its 39 bases are in frame from base 1. The germline V end is reduced by 8 bases and the J end by 5 bases; junction bases left unmatched: 4. The source of the sample is a study of T cell responses to AZD1222 COVID-19 vaccine (dated by TCRdb to 2020 to 2023). A note on the overall study: AZD1222 recipients whose second dose came at about 4 weeks and those whose second dose came at about 12 weeks were combined into one group, since spike-specific TCR depth and breadth did not differ between the two schedules. A total of over 230 trial participants underwent TCR sequencing, of whom roughly 210 had received two doses of AZD1222 and approximately 26 had received two doses of the MenACWY control vaccine. Trial participants were enrolled by age into 18-55, 56-69 and 70-plus year subgroups, with 148, 28 and 57 TCR-sequenced participants respectively. The paper as a whole reports these results and caveats: Participants were mostly white British and included more females than males, and it was suggested by the authors that clonal diversity may have been underestimated. The 56-69-year group was small, and its depth increase did not reach significance, likely because of low power. Epitopes outside the regions mutated in the B.1.351 and B.1.1.7 variants were reportedly recognized by nearly half of the unique spike-specific TCRs. Because no day 14 peak-response samples were available, the repertoires could be characterized only after the peak T cell response. The whole spike protein was spanned by vaccine-associated CD4 TCRs, and dominant responses were seen in regions 160-218 and 743-854. A significant rise in spike-specific TCR breadth and depth was observed after two AZD1222 doses relative to day 0 and relative to MenACWY recipients. Only six AZD1222 recipients were SARS-CoV-2 seropositive at baseline, limiting conclusions about previously exposed vaccinees.

The CDR3 regions of human TCRbeta chains were subjected to immunosequencing. The paper's data handling went like this. TCRs in the repertoires were matched against a reference library of SARS-CoV-2-specific TCRs that had been generated with the MIRA antigen-specificity platform. Breadth was defined as the fraction of unique TCRs that were SARS-CoV-2-associated, and depth was defined as the fraction of total T cells that were SARS-CoV-2-associated. Using the MIRA data, every spike-specific TCR was mapped to the spike region that the TCR reacted to and assigned to either a CD4 or a CD8 class. Log10-transformed breadth and depth values were compared by one-way ANOVA with Sidak's multiple comparisons tests. As stored in TCRdb, this immuneACCESS dataset retains in-frame rearrangements with V and J assigned. A fraction of the clones does not appear; measured against another copy, unresolved V genes explain less than half of the discrepancy, and the remainder lacks a known reason. V and J calls and clone size are those listed in that table; D and trimming were worked out from the DNA. Here the sample has 95,000 to 150,000 clones; 70% to 85% occur a single time. The ten biggest clones cover 6.2% of the sample.

Taken with the paper, the label for time point translates to: baseline before first vaccination. Samples from vaccinated people were obtained from the UK trials COV001 and COV002, which included a single-blind randomized controlled phase 2/3 trial of AZD1222 (ChAdOx1 nCoV-19) in healthy adults. For TCRbeta chain sequencing, PBMC samples were collected from trial participants at day 0 and at day 28 after the second dose. This clonotype was obtained from an adult in good health. Material: peripheral blood, obtained on day 0 of AZD1222 vaccination. The rearrangement combines TRBV12-3 or TRBV12-4 with TRBJ2-7; a stretch of 12 junction bases matches TRBD2. The DNA sequence is given as TGTGCCAGCCTCCTAGCGGGGGGGAACGAGCAGTACTTC. Its protein reads: CASLLAGGNEQYF.